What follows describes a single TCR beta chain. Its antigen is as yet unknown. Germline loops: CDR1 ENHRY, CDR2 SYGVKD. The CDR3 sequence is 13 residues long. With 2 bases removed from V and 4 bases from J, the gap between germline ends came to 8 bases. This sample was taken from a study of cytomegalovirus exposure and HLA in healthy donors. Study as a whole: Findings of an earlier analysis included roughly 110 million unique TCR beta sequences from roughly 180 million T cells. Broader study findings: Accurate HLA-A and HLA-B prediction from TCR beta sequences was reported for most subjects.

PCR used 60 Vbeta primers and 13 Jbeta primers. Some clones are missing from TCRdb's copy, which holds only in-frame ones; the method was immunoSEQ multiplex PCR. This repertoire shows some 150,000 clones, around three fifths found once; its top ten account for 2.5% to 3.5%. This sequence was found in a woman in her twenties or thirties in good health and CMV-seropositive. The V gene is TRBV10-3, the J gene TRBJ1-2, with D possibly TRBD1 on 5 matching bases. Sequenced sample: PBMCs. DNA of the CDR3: TGTGCCATCAGTGAGGCAGGGTCCTATGGCTACACCTTC. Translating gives CAISEAGSYGYTF.